The rows below give T cell receptor beta chains drawn from one sample of a study of vaccination and CD4 T cells after COVID-19. Via MiXCR, TCRdb re-called the PCR reads, giving one row per CDR3 protein. The sample lists roughly 15,000 distinct CDR3 sequences; around three fifths were seen once. No antigen has been assigned to these receptors. Sequenced material: CD4+ T cells from blood, cultured in vitro. These receptor sequences come from a human donor who had recovered from COVID-19. Both conserved end residues are part of each CDR3. D genes are given only for firm matches. The size of a clone is reported for some rows only, either as once, few or many, or as a class for expanded clones.

CDR3 DNA | CDR3 protein | D gene | V gene | clone size | J gene
TGTGCCAGCAGCTTCGCAGGGGCAACTGGGGCCAACGTCCTGACTTTC | CASSFAGATGANVLTF | NA | TRBV11-1 | NA | TRBJ2-6
TGCAGCGCCGCACAGGGGGCCTTCGACGAGCAGTACTTC | CSAAQGAFDEQYF | TRBD1 | TRBV29-1 | NA | TRBJ2-7
TGTGCCAGCAGCAACGGACAGTCGAACACCGGGGAGCTGTTTTTT | CASSNGQSNTGELFF | NA | TRBV7-2 | NA | TRBJ2-2
TGTGCCAGCAGCTTGGGCCTGGGGTCACCCCTCCACTTT | CASSLGLGSPLHF | NA | TRBV7-8 | NA | TRBJ1-6
TGTGCCAGCAGAATCAGGGGGCTGAACACCGGGGAGCTGTTTTTT | CASRIRGLNTGELFF | TRBD1 | TRBV6-1 | NA | TRBJ2-2
TGTGCCAGCAGCTTCTCCGGGGATACGCAGTATTTT | CASSFSGDTQYF | NA | TRBV5-5 | NA | TRBJ2-3
TGTGCCAGCAGCTTAGGGGGACTCCTCCAAAGGGATGGCTACACCTTC | CASSLGGLLQRDGYTF | NA | TRBV11-2 | NA | TRBJ1-2
TGTGCCAGCAGCTTAACAGGTGACAATGAGCAGTTCTTC | CASSLTGDNEQFF | NA | TRBV7-3 | NA | TRBJ2-1
TGTGCCAGCAGTTTGGACGGTTTCTCGCCCCAGCATTTT | CASSLDGFSPQHF | NA | TRBV12-3/TRBV12-4 | NA | TRBJ1-5
TGTGCCAGCAAAAGGGGGGCTGAGGGGAGAGAGACCCAGTACTTC | CASKRGAEGRETQYF | NA | TRBV27 | few | TRBJ2-5
TGTGCCAGCAGAACGGACAGCTCCTATGGCTACACCTTC | CASRTDSSYGYTF | NA | TRBV6-1 | few | TRBJ1-2
TGTGCCAGCAGCTCTTTCAGGGTCGGGGAGACCCAGTACTTC | CASSSFRVGETQYF | NA | TRBV7-9 | NA | TRBJ2-5
TGTGCCAGCAGTGCTCGGAGGGCTGGCTACACCTTC | CASSARRAGYTF | NA | TRBV6-1 | NA | TRBJ1-2
TGTGCCAGCAGCTTAGGGACATCGAACACCGGGGAGCTGTTTTTT | CASSLGTSNTGELFF | NA | TRBV11-2 | NA | TRBJ2-2
TGCAGCGTTGAAAAAGGACAGGGGACGAATGAGCAGTTCTTC | CSVEKGQGTNEQFF | TRBD1 | TRBV29-1 | NA | TRBJ2-1
TGTGCCAGCAGAAATTCAGGGGGGAGCTCCTACGAGCAGTACTTC | CASRNSGGSSYEQYF | NA | TRBV10-3 | NA | TRBJ2-7
TGTGCCACCAGTGACACTACTAGCGGGTCAGTTACGCAGTATTTT | CATSDTTSGSVTQYF | TRBD2 | TRBV24-1 | few | TRBJ2-3
TGTGCCAGCACCTGGGGGACTAGTGGTGAGCAGTTCTTC | CASTWGTSGEQFF | TRBD2 | TRBV6-1 | NA | TRBJ2-1
TGTGCCAGCAGGGACAGGGTCTCTGGCAACACCATATATTTT | CASRDRVSGNTIYF | TRBD1 | TRBV2 | NA | TRBJ1-3
TGTGCCAGCAGCCCAGGCGTGGGAAGCTACAATGAGCAGTTCTTC | CASSPGVGSYNEQFF | NA | TRBV11-3 | NA | TRBJ2-1
TGTGCCTGGACCTTGCCGGGCCTGAACACTGAAGCTTTCTTT | CAWTLPGLNTEAFF | NA | TRBV30 | NA | TRBJ1-1
TGTGCCAGCATTTCGGCTAGCACTCAGGGCAGAGAGACCCAGTACTTC | CASISASTQGRETQYF | NA | TRBV28 | NA | TRBJ2-5
TGTGCCAGTAGTTCCTTACAGGCTGATCAGCCCCAGCATTTT | CASSSLQADQPQHF | NA | TRBV19 | once | TRBJ1-5
TGCGCCAGCAGCTTAACAGAGTCGTACAATGAGCAGTTCTTC | CASSLTESYNEQFF | NA | TRBV5-1 | NA | TRBJ2-1
TGTGCCAGCAGTGAAGGGTTATCTGGGACTCAAAACATTCAGTACTTC | CASSEGLSGTQNIQYF | NA | TRBV6-1 | once | TRBJ2-4
TGTGCCAGTACCGCGGAGACAGGAAGCAATCAGCCCCAGCATTTT | CASTAETGSNQPQHF | NA | TRBV19 | few | TRBJ1-5
TGTGCCAGCAGTTGGAGACAGGGGGAGAACACTGAAGCTTTCTTT | CASSWRQGENTEAFF | TRBD1 | TRBV6-5 | NA | TRBJ1-1
TGTGCCAGCAGCCGAACAGGGGCCGGGGCCAACGTCCTGACTTTC | CASSRTGAGANVLTF | TRBD1 | TRBV5-4 | NA | TRBJ2-6